This T cell receptor beta chain derives from a study of shared clonotypes between healthy human individuals. On the study more broadly: CD4 naive cells filled three plates per donor, CD4 memory three, CD8 naive two and CD8 memory one.

Some clones are missing from TCRdb's copy, which holds only in-frame ones; the method was immunoSEQ multiplex PCR. The sample contains 2 million to 2.5 million clones, approximately 96% of which appear only once. The CDR3 sequence is 12 residues long. Germline V gene lookup returns CDR1 SGHTA and CDR2 FQGNSA. Trimming stripped 2 bases from V and 4 bases from J, with 6 bases between. Donation came from healthy HIV-negative adults that had no recent acute infections or vaccinations. Comment on this clone: Other DNA sequences in this specimen translate into the identical CDR3.

Material for sequencing was naive CD4+ T cells sorted from blood. Subset given: CD45RA+ positively selected. The rearrangement links TRBV7-2 to TRBJ2-7, with a possible D match to TRBD1 (5 bases). The clonotype comes from a man aged 18 to 30 in good health. The chain's CDR3 is CASSLSGYEQYF. In nucleotides, the CDR3 is TGTGCCAGCAGCTTATCAGGGTACGAGCAGTACTTC.